The rows below give T cell receptor beta chains drawn from one sample of a study of identical twins. TCRdb reprocessed the 5' RACE reads via MiXCR and lists one record per CDR3 protein. The data hold 350,000 to 500,000 distinct CDR3 sequences, with approximately 17% observed a single time. Sequencing used naive T cells sorted from blood. The source of these receptors is a man aged 45-60 years in good health. Both conserved end residues are part of each CDR3. D genes are given only for firm matches. Size is stated for part of the rows, as once, few or many counts, or as a class when the clone is expanded.

D	size	J	V	CDR3	DNA
.	few	TRBJ2-3	TRBV29-1	CSVFGTSGTDTQYF	TGCAGCGTTTTCGGGACATCCGGCACAGATACGCAGTATTTT
TRBD1	few	TRBJ2-7	TRBV20-1	CSAKNRGLSYEQYF	TGCAGTGCCAAGAACAGGGGGCTTTCCTACGAGCAGTACTTC
.	.	TRBJ1-1	TRBV7-9	CASSSQVGYTEAFF	TGTGCCAGCAGCTCACAGGTAGGGTACACTGAAGCTTTCTTT
.	.	TRBJ2-6	TRBV2	CASSVELSGANVLTF	TGTGCCAGCAGTGTGGAGCTCTCTGGGGCCAACGTCCTGACTTTC
TRBD1	.	TRBJ2-5	TRBV6-5	CASSSTGAFQETQYF	TGTGCCAGCAGTTCAACAGGGGCCTTCCAAGAGACCCAGTACTTC
TRBD2	.	TRBJ2-1	TRBV11-2	CASSGTVAGVTDEQFF	TGTGCCAGCAGCGGAACGGTAGCGGGGGTCACGGATGAGCAGTTCTTC
.	many	TRBJ1-1	TRBV7-8	CASSLARGGAEAFF	TGTGCCAGCAGCTTAGCGCGGGGGGGAGCTGAAGCTTTCTTT
TRBD1	.	TRBJ1-1	TRBV20-1	CSAVTGAWNTEAFF	TGCAGTGCTGTGACAGGGGCTTGGAACACTGAAGCTTTCTTT
TRBD2	.	TRBJ2-1	TRBV5-1	CASSFQRGSYNEQFF	TGCGCCAGCAGCTTTCAGCGGGGCTCCTACAATGAGCAGTTCTTC
TRBD2	few	TRBJ2-1	TRBV20-1	CSAWRGSEQFF	TGCAGTGCTTGGCGGGGGAGTGAGCAGTTCTTC
TRBD2	many	TRBJ2-2	TRBV12-3/TRBV12-4	CASSPTSGGARGELFF	TGTGCCAGCAGCCCAACTAGCGGGGGGGCCAGGGGGGAGCTGTTTTTT
.	.	TRBJ2-7	TRBV6-1	CASRTRDFPREQYF	TGTGCCAGCAGAACACGGGACTTCCCTCGGGAGCAGTACTTC
TRBD1	.	TRBJ2-6	TRBV7-2	CASSFRTGGAGANVLTF	TGTGCCAGCAGCTTCAGGACAGGGGGCGCTGGGGCCAACGTCCTGACTTTC
.	few	TRBJ2-3	TRBV18	CASSQTLDADTQYF	TGTGCCAGCTCACAAACCCTAGACGCAGATACGCAGTATTTT
TRBD2	few	TRBJ2-3	TRBV2	CASRGGDGTDTQYF	TGTGCCAGCAGGGGAGGGGATGGCACAGATACGCAGTATTTT
TRBD1	.	TRBJ2-2	TRBV7-8	CASSFRGRTLTGELFF	TGTGCCAGCAGCTTCAGGGGGCGAACCCTCACCGGGGAGCTGTTTTTT
.	few	TRBJ2-7	TRBV21-1	CASSNIMRYEQYF	TGTGCCAGCAGCAATATAATGCGTTACGAGCAGTACTTC
TRBD2	few	TRBJ2-2	TRBV12-3/TRBV12-4	CASSFTPFGGGPGTGELFF	TGTGCCAGCAGTTTTACGCCATTTGGCGGGGGTCCTGGCACCGGGGAGCTGTTTTTT
.	.	TRBJ2-1	TRBV29-1	CSSSSRPKYNEQFF	TGCAGCTCATCCTCGCGGCCGAAGTACAATGAGCAGTTCTTC
.	few	TRBJ2-6	TRBV18	CASSPSKGLGGANVLTF	TGTGCCAGCTCACCTTCGAAGGGGCTGGGAGGGGCCAACGTCCTGACTTTC
.	.	TRBJ1-2	TRBV10-3	CAISESNSFTF	TGTGCCATCAGTGAGTCTAACAGCTTCACCTTC
.	.	TRBJ2-3	TRBV20-1	CSARDPGTTDTQYF	TGCAGTGCTAGAGATCCCGGGACTACAGATACGCAGTATTTT
TRBD2	few	TRBJ2-5	TRBV10-3	CAISGSGGDKLQETQYF	TGTGCCATCAGTGGTAGCGGGGGGGATAAACTTCAAGAGACCCAGTACTTC
.	few	TRBJ1-6	TRBV6-2/TRBV6-3	CASSYNWGPSPLHF	TGTGCCAGCAGTTACAACTGGGGGCCCTCACCCCTCCACTTT
.	few	TRBJ1-2	TRBV9	CASSVESGGYGYTF	TGTGCCAGCAGCGTAGAGTCGGGGGGGTATGGCTACACCTTC
TRBD1	.	TRBJ2-1	TRBV5-1	CASSLTRQGSDNEQFF	TGCGCCAGCAGCTTGACTCGACAGGGTTCCGACAATGAGCAGTTCTTC
.	.	TRBJ1-5	TRBV6-2/TRBV6-3	CASRIGNQPQHF	TGTGCCAGCAGGATCGGGAATCAGCCCCAGCATTTT
TRBD1	once	TRBJ1-1	TRBV12-3/TRBV12-4	CASSSDRVRGAFF	TGTGCCAGCAGTTCTGACAGGGTTAGGGGAGCTTTCTTT
.	.	TRBJ1-6	TRBV6-2/TRBV6-3	CASSYADNYSPLHF	TGTGCCAGCAGTTACGCGGACAACTATTCACCCCTCCACTTT
TRBD2	few	TRBJ2-1	TRBV5-1	CASSISGRATNEQFF	TGCGCCAGCAGCATTAGCGGGAGGGCCACAAATGAGCAGTTCTTC
.	.	TRBJ2-1	TRBV25-1	CASSELAGFYNEQFF	TGTGCCAGCAGTGAATTGGCGGGATTTTACAATGAGCAGTTCTTC
.	many	TRBJ2-2	TRBV25-1	CASSFRVDTGELFF	TGTGCCAGCAGTTTTAGGGTAGACACCGGGGAGCTGTTTTTT
.	.	TRBJ1-6	TRBV27	CASSPTGGYNSPPHF	TGTGCCAGCAGCCCCACTGGGGGTTATAATTCACCCCCCCACTTT
TRBD1	.	TRBJ1-2	TRBV12-3/TRBV12-4	CASSRGGGPVLTF	TGTGCCAGCAGCCGGGGAGGGGGCCCCGTGTTAACCTTC
.	many	TRBJ2-7	TRBV20-1	CSARVDSYEQYF	TGCAGTGCTAGAGTGGACTCCTACGAGCAGTACTTC
TRBD2	.	TRBJ2-1	TRBV20-1	CSPKTGGSYNEQFF	TGCAGTCCGAAGACGGGGGGCTCCTACAATGAGCAGTTCTTC
TRBD1	.	TRBJ2-1	TRBV29-1	CSVEVRDRGENEQFF	TGCAGCGTTGAAGTGCGGGACAGGGGAGAGAATGAGCAGTTCTTC
.	many	TRBJ1-2	TRBV5-6	CASSFLITGDNYGYTF	TGTGCCAGCAGCTTCTTGATAACAGGAGATAACTATGGCTACACCTTC
TRBD2	many	TRBJ2-7	TRBV29-1	CSVLKLAGGEQYF	TGCAGCGTGCTAAAACTAGCGGGAGGCGAGCAGTACTTC
TRBD2	many	TRBJ2-5	TRBV7-8	CASSKRAGGRQETQYF	TGTGCCAGCAGCAAGAGAGCGGGGGGGCGACAAGAGACCCAGTACTTC
.	few	TRBJ2-4	TRBV10-3	CAISESFITGPLAKNIQYF	TGTGCCATCAGTGAGTCTTTCATAACAGGGCCACTAGCCAAAAACATTCAGTACTTC
.	few	TRBJ2-1	TRBV12-3/TRBV12-4	CASRMNYNEQFF	TGTGCCAGCAGAATGAACTACAATGAGCAGTTCTTC
.	many	TRBJ2-1	TRBV7-6	CASSRDVSSYNEQFF	TGTGCCAGCAGCAGAGACGTCAGCTCCTACAATGAGCAGTTCTTC
TRBD2	.	TRBJ2-7	TRBV20-1	CSARRGLAGFYEQYF	TGCAGTGCTAGGAGGGGACTAGCGGGTTTCTACGAGCAGTACTTC
TRBD1	many	TRBJ2-5	TRBV4-2	CASSQDHRGPETQYF	TGTGCCAGCAGCCAAGATCACAGGGGGCCGGAGACCCAGTACTTC
.	few	TRBJ1-2	TRBV7-2	CASSLIAGPGPNYGYTF	TGTGCCAGCAGCTTAATAGCAGGGCCAGGGCCTAACTATGGCTACACCTTC
.	few	TRBJ2-2	TRBV7-2	CASSPQGPMNTGELFF	TGTGCCAGCAGCCCCCAGGGACCGATGAACACCGGGGAGCTGTTTTTT
.	many	TRBJ2-3	TRBV7-6	CASSLVAGSADTQYF	TGTGCCAGCAGCTTAGTGGCGGGATCGGCAGATACGCAGTATTTT
TRBD2	.	TRBJ2-3	TRBV25-1	CASSVLAGGNADTQYF	TGTGCCAGCAGTGTACTAGCGGGAGGGAATGCAGATACGCAGTATTTT
.	few	TRBJ2-1	TRBV20-1	CSAREIGNEQFF	TGCAGTGCTAGGGAGATAGGTAATGAGCAGTTCTTC
.	many	TRBJ1-2	TRBV20-1	CSASPRGDYYGYTF	TGCAGTGCTAGCCCAAGGGGGGATTACTATGGCTACACCTTC
TRBD1	many	TRBJ2-2	TRBV4-3	CASSQGRGQGYTGELFF	TGCGCCAGCAGCCAAGGAAGGGGACAGGGGTACACCGGGGAGCTGTTTTTT
.	many	TRBJ2-1	TRBV29-1	CSVVRDHNEQFF	TGCAGCGTAGTCCGGGACCACAATGAGCAGTTCTTC
.	.	TRBJ2-5	TRBV7-9	CASSSRWPTQETQYF	TGTGCCAGCAGCAGTCGATGGCCGACCCAAGAGACCCAGTACTTC
TRBD1	many	TRBJ2-5	TRBV5-1	CASSAGDSSYQETQYF	TGCGCCAGCAGCGCAGGGGACAGTTCGTACCAAGAGACCCAGTACTTC
.	many	TRBJ2-2	TRBV7-9	CASSRGSTNMVRGELFF	TGTGCCAGCAGTCGAGGGTCGACCAATATGGTTCGCGGGGAGCTGTTTTTT
TRBD1	.	TRBJ1-1	TRBV6-1	CASSVSGTGRAFF	TGTGCCAGCAGTGTCTCCGGGACAGGCAGAGCTTTCTTT
.	.	TRBJ1-4	TRBV6-5	CASSYSKGRVDEKLFF	TGTGCCAGCAGTTACTCGAAGGGGCGGGTTGATGAAAAACTGTTTTTT
.	few	TRBJ2-7	TRBV5-1	CASSLDVNAVEQYF	TGCGCCAGCAGCTTGGATGTGAATGCAGTCGAGCAGTACTTC